This T cell receptor beta chain was recorded in a study of CD8 T cells in ankylosing spondylitis. Broader study findings: A motif of 7 to 9 highly homologous TCR beta variants was seen as apparently characteristic of ankylosing spondylitis blood.

TCRdb fed the 5' RACE reads into MiXCR, producing one record per CDR3 protein. The sample holds over 450,000 distinct CDR3 sequences; approximately 12% are singletons and the top ten take 6.8%. A few counts support this clonotype. Antigen: not known. Germline trimming cut 3 bases from V and 5 bases from J; bases unmatched to any gene: 11. Germline CDR1 and CDR2: SGDLS and YYNGEE. The CDR3 extends over 18 amino acids. The V call is TRBV9, the J call TRBJ2-1; 13 nucleotides line up with TRBD2. The sequencing input was blood, either unsorted or a sorted T cell fraction (not recorded which). The sequence came from a male donor with ankylosing spondylitis. Here the CDR3 reads CASSAHLRTSGSNNEQFF. DNA for the CDR3: TGTGCCAGCAGCGCCCACTTAAGGACTAGCGGGAGTAACAATGAGCAGTTCTTC.